This TCR beta chain was recovered during a study of human T cells and chemical hapten exposure. Germline-derived CDR1 and CDR2 are LNHDA and SQIVND (reference sequence). This CDR3 is built from 17 residues. V was pared by 4 bases and J by 0 bases, with 19 bases between. Time point indicated: patch test 3, about 24 weeks after DPC sensitization. Treatment described: therapeutic diphenylcyclopropenone sensitization with weekly scalp DPC. This clonotype was counted a few times. What the library attached to individual cDNA molecules were unique molecular identifiers. TCRdb independently ran MiXCR on the RACE reads; one entry per CDR3 protein. Among around 150,000 distinct CDR3 sequences, roughly 26% were seen once, and the ten largest hold about 2.1%.

The chain joins TRBV19 to TRBJ2-7; no clear D gene. The source of this sequence is a woman under 30 with alopecia areata. Some clones in this sample may be carry-over from other donors' samples. The source material was whole blood, sampled in connection with sensitization to the hapten diphenylcyclopropenone (DPC). The CDR3 coding sequence is TGTGCCAGTAGTACGAACCTCATGCGATTCCGCTCCTACGAGCAGTACTTC. Residues: CASSTNLMRFRSYEQYF.